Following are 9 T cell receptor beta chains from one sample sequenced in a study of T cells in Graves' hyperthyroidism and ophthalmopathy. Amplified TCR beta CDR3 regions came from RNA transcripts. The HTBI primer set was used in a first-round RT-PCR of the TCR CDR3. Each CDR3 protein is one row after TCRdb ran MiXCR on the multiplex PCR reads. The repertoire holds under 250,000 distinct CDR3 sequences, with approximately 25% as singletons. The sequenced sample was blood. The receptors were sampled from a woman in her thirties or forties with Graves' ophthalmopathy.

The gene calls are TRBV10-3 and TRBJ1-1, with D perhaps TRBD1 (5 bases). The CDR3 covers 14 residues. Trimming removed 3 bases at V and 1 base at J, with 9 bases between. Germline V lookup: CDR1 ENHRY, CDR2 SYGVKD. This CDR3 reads CAISDGQGNTEAFF. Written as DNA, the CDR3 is TGTGCCATCAGTGATGGTCAGGGGAACACTGAAGCTTTCTTT.

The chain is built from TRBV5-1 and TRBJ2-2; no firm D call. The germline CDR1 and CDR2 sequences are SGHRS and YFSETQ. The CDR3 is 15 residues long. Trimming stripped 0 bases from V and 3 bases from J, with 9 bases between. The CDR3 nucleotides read TGCGCCAGCAGCTTGGTTCAGGATTACACCGGGGAGCTGTTTTTT. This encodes CASSLVQDYTGELFF.

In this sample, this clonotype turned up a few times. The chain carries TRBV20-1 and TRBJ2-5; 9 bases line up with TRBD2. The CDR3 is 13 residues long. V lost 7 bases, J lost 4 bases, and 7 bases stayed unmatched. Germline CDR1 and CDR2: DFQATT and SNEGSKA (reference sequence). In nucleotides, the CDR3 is TGCAGTGGGTTAGCGGGAGCGGGAGAGACCCAGTACTTC. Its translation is CSGLAGAGETQYF.

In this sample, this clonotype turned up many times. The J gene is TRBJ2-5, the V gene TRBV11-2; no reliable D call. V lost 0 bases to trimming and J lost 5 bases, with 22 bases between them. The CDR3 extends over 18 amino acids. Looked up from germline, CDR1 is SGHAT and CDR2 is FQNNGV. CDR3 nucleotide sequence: TGTGCCAGCAGCTTAGAGGCGTTCCTAGGATTGAGTTTGGAGACCCAGTACTTC. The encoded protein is CASSLEAFLGLSLETQYF.

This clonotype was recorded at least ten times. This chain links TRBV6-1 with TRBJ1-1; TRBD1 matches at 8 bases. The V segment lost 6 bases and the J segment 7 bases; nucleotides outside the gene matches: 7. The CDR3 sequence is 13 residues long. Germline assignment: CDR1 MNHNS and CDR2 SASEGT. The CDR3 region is CASSFQGASEAFF. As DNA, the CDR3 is TGTGCCAGCAGCTTTCAGGGGGCCAGTGAAGCTTTCTTT.

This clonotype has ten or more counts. The CDR3 bases are TGTGCCAGCAGCCCGGGGACTAGCGGTACCTACGAGCAGTACTTC. Protein product: CASSPGTSGTYEQYF. The V gene is TRBV18, the J gene TRBJ2-7, with 11 bases that match TRBD2. Looked up from germline, CDR1 is KGHSH and CDR2 is LQKENI. Trimming cost V 8 bases and J 2 bases; bases outside gene matches: 8. This CDR3 spans 15 amino acids.

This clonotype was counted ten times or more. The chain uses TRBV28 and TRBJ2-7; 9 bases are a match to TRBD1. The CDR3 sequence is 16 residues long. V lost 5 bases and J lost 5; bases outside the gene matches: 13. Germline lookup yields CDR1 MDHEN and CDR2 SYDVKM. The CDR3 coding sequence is TGTGCCAGCAGTCCGATGAAAGGACAGGGGTCCCACGAGCAGTACTTC. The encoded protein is CASSPMKGQGSHEQYF.

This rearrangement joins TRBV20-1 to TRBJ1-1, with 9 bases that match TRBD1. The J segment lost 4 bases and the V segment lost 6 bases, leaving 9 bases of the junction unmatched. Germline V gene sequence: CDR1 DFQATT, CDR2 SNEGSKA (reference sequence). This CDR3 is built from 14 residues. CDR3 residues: CSAKQGAGATEAFF. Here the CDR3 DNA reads TGCAGTGCGAAACAGGGGGCCGGGGCCACTGAAGCTTTCTTT.

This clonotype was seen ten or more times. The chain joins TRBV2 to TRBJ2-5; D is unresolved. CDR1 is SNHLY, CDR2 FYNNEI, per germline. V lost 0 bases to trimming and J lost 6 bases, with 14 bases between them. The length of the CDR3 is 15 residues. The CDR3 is CASSEARVVPKTQYF. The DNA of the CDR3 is TGTGCCAGCAGTGAAGCTAGAGTCGTTCCTAAGACCCAGTACTTC.